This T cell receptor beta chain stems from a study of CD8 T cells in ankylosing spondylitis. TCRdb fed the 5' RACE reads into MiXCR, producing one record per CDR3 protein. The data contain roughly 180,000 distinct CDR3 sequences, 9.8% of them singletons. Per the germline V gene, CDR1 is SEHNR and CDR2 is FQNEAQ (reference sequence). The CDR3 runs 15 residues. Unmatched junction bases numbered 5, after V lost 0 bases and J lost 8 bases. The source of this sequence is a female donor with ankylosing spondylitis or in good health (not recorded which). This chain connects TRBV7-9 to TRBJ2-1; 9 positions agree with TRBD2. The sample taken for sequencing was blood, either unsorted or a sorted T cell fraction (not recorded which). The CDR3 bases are TGTGCCAGCAGCTTAGCTAGCGGGAGATGGGATGAGCAGTTCTTC. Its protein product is CASSLASGRWDEQFF.